This T cell receptor beta chain came from a study of blood T cells in healthy people across ages. The table lists this clonotype with a few counts. Primers used in a second PCR of about 6 to 11 cycles were a sample-barcoded 5' primer and a J-beta primer mix. Paired-end reads containing CDR3 totaled no fewer than 2.5 million for each sample. In TCRdb, the 5' RACE reads were re-called with MiXCR into one record per CDR3 protein. Of about 930,000 distinct CDR3 sequences in the sample, roughly 29% were seen once. In germline, CDR1 is SGHVS, CDR2 FNYEAQ. The V and J ends lost 11 bases and 0 bases, in that order; junction bases with no gene match: 8. There are 17 residues in the CDR3. These data were likewise used in another study, on T cells of mothers and their children.

The TCR originated in a woman aged 35 to 49 in good health. V usage is TRBV7-6 and J usage is TRBJ2-1, with TRBD2 matching over 15 bases. The material sequenced was blood. The CDR3 here is CACGTSGGLSSYNEQFF. The CDR3 nucleotides read TGTGCCTGCGGGACTAGCGGGGGGCTGAGCTCCTACAATGAGCAGTTCTTC.